One TCR beta chain is described in this entry. Its binding antigen is unknown. Base quality data are lacking; no much larger clone is found one base away. The entry originates in a study of cytomegalovirus exposure and HLA in healthy donors listed by TCRdb under 2017. In the study overall: An earlier analysis of approximately 550 of the donors reported 276 Gb of sequence data and 117 million unique TCR beta sequences from roughly 180 million T cells. An early release that covered some 640 HLA-typed donors contained 250 to 350 gigabases of sequencing data and 80 million or so unique TCR sequences. The genetic ancestry cluster associated with self-reported Caucasian donors included 70% to 85% of the roughly 400 genotyped donors. The aim of the study was to test whether cataloging public T cell receptors could identify signatures of past pathogen exposure. The study used immunosequencing to profile the T cell repertoires of approximately 650 subjects and linked those repertoires to cytomegalovirus serostatus. A separate validation cohort of approximately 120 different subjects was used in addition to the approximately 700-subject first cohort. To predict cytomegalovirus infection status, the study brought together high-throughput TCR immunosequencing, statistical association of individual TCRs with disease status, and machine learning. To study patterns of TCR occurrence, a later analysis re-analyzed previously published TCR beta repertoires from around 700 donors and added high-resolution HLA genotyping. The later analysis used no new phenotypic data to find candidate immune exposures, relying instead on TCR beta sequences and their occurrence across donors. An earlier analysis of around 640 of the donors used high-throughput TCR beta sequencing to judge whether each TCR beta V gene segment behaved as functional or pseudogenic. Donor age, sex, ethnicity and CMV serostatus were collected together with the repertoire data. In a later genetic analysis, genome-wide SNP genotypes for about three fifths of the roughly 670 donors were used, and that subset was treated as a discovery cohort. All discovery cohort repertoires had been generated on a single sequencing platform. HLA typing covered class I and class II loci at four-digit resolution. Typing coverage varied by locus: 629-630 donors for A, B, C, DRB1 and DQB1; 522 for DQA1; over 600 for DPA1; approximately 470 for DPB1. A few DR-DQ haplotypes were handled as single units for association and clustering because linkage in the cohort was strong. Among 300 to 450 genotyped donors of the cohort, an average of 235,054 unique TCR beta nucleotide sequences were sequenced per donor, around a sixth of them non-productive.

The cohort consisted of 650 to 850 healthy bone marrow donors. At the time of sampling, all cohort members were nominally healthy, though unrecorded immune exposures were likely present. The donor was CMV seropositive and was included in the group of 290 or so seropositive cohort members. A peripheral blood sample was provided by each donor, and peripheral blood mononuclear cells were used for TCR beta sequencing. Genomic DNA extraction from the blood cell samples was performed with the Qiagen DNeasy Blood Extraction Kit. The CDR3 runs 17 amino acids, cysteine and phenylalanine included. The read is trimmed to its CDR3 DNA, 51 bases read in frame from base 1. The germline V and J ends show losses of 8 bases and 0 bases respectively, and no gene match explains 10 bases of the junction. CDR1 and CDR2, per the germline V gene (reference sequence), are MNHEY and SMNVEV. The library was produced with the immunoSEQ multiplex PCR assay. The multiplex PCR relied on a mix of 60 forward primers for TCR Vbeta segments and 13 reverse primers for TCR Jbeta segments. The CDR3 region of rearranged TCR beta genes was amplified from genomic DNA with a multiplex PCR assay. The amplified TCR beta libraries were sequenced on the Illumina HiSeq System as 87-base-pair reads. In the authors' own workflow: In a later analysis, 77 million or so unique TCR beta chains were counted across the 690 or so repertoires, and approximately 9.9 million of these chains were shared by at least two donors. To remove PCR and sequencing errors, raw reads were error-corrected and collapsed into unique sequences using a nearest-neighbor algorithm that merged closely related sequences. Alignment of CDR3 sequences to IMGT reference sequences was used to assign V, D and J gene segments. Each retained sequence needed at least a six-nucleotide match to both a V gene segment and a J gene segment. A rearrangement was called productive if the CDR3 had no stop codons and remained in frame with V and J, and every other rearrangement was called non-productive. CDR3 was defined according to IMGT convention as the region running from the second conserved V-encoded cysteine to the conserved J-encoded phenylalanine. The earlier analysis of fewer than 750 of the donors excluded sequences that lacked an unambiguous match to a single V gene segment. In an earlier analysis of a few hundred of the donors, V segments were called functional above 56.7% productive rearrangements and were called segregating when the between-donor standard deviation exceeded 5%. A statistical classification framework was built to diagnose cytomegalovirus status from the catalog of TCR beta chain sequences. In a later analysis, TCR nucleotide sequences were compared against IMGT/GENE-DB human TR gene sequences so that V and J genes could be assigned. Using the TCRdist pipeline, a later analysis assigned CDR3 sequences along with most-parsimonious VDJ recombination scenarios. A later analysis defined each TCR beta chain by its CDR3 amino acid sequence plus V-gene family, and excluded reads lacking a unique V-gene family. In a later analysis, some 600 highly shared, low-generation-probability nucleotide sequences were removed to address suspected cross-contamination and a sequencing artifact. In a later analysis, a clonal expansion index for each public chain was calculated from normalized within-repertoire ranks of inferred template counts. A later analysis computed generation probabilities with a VDJ recombination model fitted to out-of-frame rearrangements, and checked the results against IGoR. In a later analysis, TCR-TCR, TCR-HLA and TCR-CMV co-occurrence was scored with hypergeometric tests, and a repertoire-size bias correction was applied to TCR pairs. A later analysis estimated false discovery rates by permuting HLA or CMV assignments 20 times. In a later analysis, co-occurring TCRs were grouped using DBSCAN, and TCRdist sequence similarity was added for clustering within HLA-allele-positive subsets. Co-occurrence clustering excluded repertoires with fewer than 30,000 or more than 120,000 public chains, plus five with anomalous nucleotide sharing. The table comes from immuneACCESS by way of TCRdb, which keeps in-frame sequences with V and J called. Part of the clones is missing from these tables; in studies checked, under half for an unresolved V gene and the rest for unknown reasons. V, J and clone size were drawn from that table, and D and trimming were deduced from the DNA. The sample table lists 110,000 or so clones, about 13% of them with a count of one. Clones ranked in the top ten supply 15% to 20% of the sample.

General study outcomes and caveats: The presence/absence analyses assumed that sequencing depth was roughly uniform across donors, and that assumption may not be true. In an earlier analysis of about 540 of the donors, most TCR beta V segments were observed in productive rearrangements about 87% or about 30% of the time, broadly matching IMGT annotations. In the study, approximately 160 TCR beta chains were listed as associated with cytomegalovirus. Some IMGT-functional V segments, including TRBV6-2 and TRBV6-3, could not be told apart with the 87-base-pair reads, so those segments were excluded. Strong co-occurrence of HLA alleles, especially DR and DQ, made assigning TCR associations to individual alleles difficult. The cohort was sequenced for TCR beta chains only, and without alpha or paired-chain data the features that could be detected were limited. In vitro tests confirmed that three of the cytomegalovirus-associated TCR beta chains recognize cytomegalovirus antigens. In a later analysis, most CMV-associated TCR beta chains were found to appear HLA-restricted, with HLA associations seemingly driven largely by CMV exposure. Several of the top co-occurrence clusters appeared to be linked to parvovirus B19, influenza, CMV and Epstein-Barr virus, according to a later analysis. The earlier analysis of 587 of the donors excluded 15 to 20 rarely observed V segments, including chromosome 9 orphons, because counts were too low. Compared with equally common non-associated chains, HLA-associated TCR beta chains in a later analysis were more clonally expanded and had lower generation probabilities. Linkage disequilibrium might explain the correlated functional status among segregating V segments, but an unknown experimental factor could not be excluded. The authors suggested that the approach could potentially be extended to other disease states and immunological phenotypes. A later analysis found that TCR association rates varied across HLA loci, with DRB1 alleles showing the most associated TCRs and HLA-C alleles the fewest. While some public TCRs were present in many individuals, most TCR sequences turned up only very rarely across donors. An association between a missense DCLRE1C variant and V-gene and J-gene trimming of TCR beta chains was found in a later genetic analysis and replicated in an independent cohort. In a later analysis, over 15,000 TCR beta sequences were associated with specific HLA alleles at a false discovery rate of 0.05. According to a later genetic analysis, donors in an Asian-associated ancestry cluster had fewer N-insertions in productive TCRs than the roughly 700-donor mean. CMV serostatus was the only immune exposure information available for the cohort. A further reported finding was that TCR beta sequences accurately predicted the HLA-A and HLA-B alleles for most subjects in the first cohort. In both the original and validation cohorts, the classifier was reported to diagnose cytomegalovirus status with high specificity and sensitivity. Because some donors lacked HLA typing at each locus, the association tests relied only on the typed subset. A group of highly shared sequence variants was considered likely to be a technical artifact of the sequencing pipeline.

This chain joins TRBV27 to TRBJ2-6; 7 bases in the middle match TRBD1. The clonotype comes from a man aged 35-49 years in good health and CMV-seropositive. The sample consisted of PBMCs. The bases read TGTGCCAGCCTCAAAACAGGGGTAAGCTCTGGGGCCAACGTCCTGACTTTC. It encodes CASLKTGVSSGANVLTF.